The source of this T cell receptor beta chain is a study of T cells in Graves' hyperthyroidism and ophthalmopathy. With respect to this clonotype: Its antigen is not known.

The CDR3 has 15 residues. Per the germline V gene, CDR1 is SGHDT and CDR2 is YYEEEE. V dropped 2 bases and J dropped 7; count of bases not matched to a gene: 10. It was RNA transcripts that yielded the amplified TCR beta CDR3 regions. Researchers ran a first-round RT-PCR on the TCR CDR3 using the HTBI primer set. TCRdb redid the calling of the multiplex PCR reads with MiXCR, one entry per CDR3 protein. This sample has 640,000 or so distinct CDR3 sequences, with 12% to 15% found just once. Broader study findings: Among clonotypes expanded in thyroid above 0.001, most were also found in blood.

The sample taken for sequencing was blood. The chain uses TRBV5-6 and TRBJ2-7, with 9 bases that match TRBD1. The sequence came from a woman younger than 30 with Graves' ophthalmopathy. DNA for the CDR3: TGTGCCAGCAGCTTATTAGACAGGGGGTGGGGAGAGCAGTACTTC. It is translated as CASSLLDRGWGEQYF.